The 20 T cell receptor beta chains below come from one sample, sequenced in a study of graft-versus-host responses after intestinal transplantation (dated by TCRdb to 2020 to 2022). Libraries were made using the immunoSEQ multiplex PCR assay. TCRdb obtained this table from immuneACCESS and retained in-frame rearrangements with V and J assigned. These tables miss some clones; where compared with another copy, unresolved V genes account for less than half of the shortfall, and the remainder is unexplained. This sample has about 21,000 clones in its table, and under 50% of those were observed once. The top ten constitute about 1% of the sample. Interpreted using the paper, the time point label stands for: cells obtained before transplantation from donor or recipient. The specimen comprised alloreactive CD4+ T cells from a mixed lymphocyte reaction culture, sampled before intestinal transplant. This specimen's cell subset or site label, per the study, means: CFSE-low proliferating T cells sorted from approximately six-day pre-transplant mixed lymphocyte reaction (GvH or HvG direction). These receptors all come from a human patient who received an intestinal transplant.

This clone was counted a few times. The chain recombines TRBV18 with TRBJ1-5; D is possibly TRBD1 (5 bases). This CDR3 spans 13 amino acids. Trimming pared 3 bases from V and 5 bases from J, leaving 8 bases between. Germline loops: CDR1 KGHSH, CDR2 LQKENI. CDR3 amino acids: CASSPAGDQPQHF. The CDR3 bases are TGTGCCAGCTCACCCGCGGGGGATCAGCCCCAGCATTTT.

This clone was picked up a small number of times. The chain links TRBV10-3 to TRBJ1-2; the match to TRBD1 covers 9 bases. Germline-derived CDR1 and CDR2 are ENHRY and SYGVKD. The CDR3 runs 13 residues. With V trimmed by 10 bases and J by 5 bases, 8 bases remained unmatched. The DNA of the CDR3 is TGTGCCACCCGTGTCGGACAGGGGTATGGCTACACCTTC. Its protein is CATRVGQGYGYTF.

The rearrangement links TRBV7-8 to TRBJ2-6; D perhaps matches TRBD1 (6 bases). The CDR3 loop spans 15 amino acids. Germline CDR1 reads SGHVS; CDR2 reads FQNEAQ. V shed 2 bases and J shed 2 bases, with 7 bases lying between them. The DNA of the CDR3 is TGTGCCAGCAGCTTAACAGGGCCTGGGGCCAACGTCCTGACTTTC. Residues: CASSLTGPGANVLTF.

In this sample, this clone turned up a few times. V is TRBV28 and J is TRBJ1-5; possible D gene TRBD1, 5 bases. This CDR3 has 15 amino acids. V gave up 0 bases and J gave up 3 bases, with 9 bases separating them. CDR1 is MDHEN and CDR2 is SYDVKM in the germline V gene. CDR3 amino acids: CASSLWAGNNQPQHF. The CDR3 DNA follows: TGTGCCAGCAGTTTATGGGCAGGGAACAATCAGCCCCAGCATTTT.

This sequence joins TRBV18 and TRBJ2-7, with 8 bases fitting TRBD2. The CDR3 sequence is 13 residues long. Germline V gene sequence: CDR1 KGHSH, CDR2 LQKENI. V shed 3 bases, J shed 5 bases, and the junction held 3 bases outside the gene matches. CDR3 amino acids: CASSPTSVHEQYF. In nucleotides, the CDR3 is TGTGCCAGCTCACCGACTAGCGTCCACGAGCAGTACTTC.

This chain uses TRBV19 with TRBJ2-3, with TRBD2 identical over 7 bases. Germline V lookup: CDR1 LNHDA, CDR2 SQIVND (reference sequence). The CDR3 is 16 residues long. V lost 6 bases to trimming and J lost 1 base; unmatched junction nucleotides: 10. The CDR3 region has the DNA TGTGCCAGTAGGGTGGTTTCGGCGGGGGGCACAGATACGCAGTATTTT. It codes for CASRVVSAGGTDTQYF.

This clone was observed a handful of times. The rearrangement joins TRBV18 to TRBJ1-1; D is uncertain. Germline V gene sequence: CDR1 KGHSH, CDR2 LQKENI. V gave up 0 bases and J gave up 4 bases, with 12 bases separating them. This CDR3 comprises 15 residues. CDR3 in DNA: TGTGCCAGCTCACCACCGGGTCCCCCGGGCACTGAAGCTTTCTTT. It translates to CASSPPGPPGTEAFF. Using reference TRBV18 and TRBJ1-1 for the parts outside the CDR3, the full variable domain is NAGVMQNPRHLVRRRGQEARLRCSPMKGHSHVYWYRQLPEEGLKFMVYLQKENIIDESGMPKERFSAEFPKEGPSILRIQQVVRGDSAAYFCASSPPGPPGTEAFFGQGTRLTVV.

The chain couples TRBV5-5 to TRBJ1-2, with D tentatively TRBD1 (6 bases). Trimming pared 2 bases from V and 4 bases from J, leaving 6 bases between. The germline gives CDR1 SGHKS, CDR2 YYEKEE (reference sequence). The CDR3 is 12 amino acids. CDR3 nucleotide sequence: TGTGCCAGCAGCTTACAGGGCTATGGCTACACCTTC. Residues: CASSLQGYGYTF.

The gene calls are TRBV7-3 and TRBJ2-2; D is possibly TRBD2 (7 bases). Germline-derived CDR1 and CDR2 are SGHTA and FQGTGA. The CDR3 runs 16 residues. V lost 1 base, J lost 5 bases, and 14 bases lay in between. CDR3 amino acids: CASSLIGGLGTGELFF. The CDR3 coding sequence is TGTGCCAGCAGCTTAATCGGGGGGCTTGGAACCGGGGAGCTGTTTTTT.

This rearrangement joins TRBV7-9 to TRBJ1-4, with D possibly being TRBD1 (5 bases). Germline CDR1 SEHNR, CDR2 FQNEAQ (reference sequence). The CDR3 covers 14 residues. Trimming cost V 2 bases and J 5 bases, with 9 bases left between them. The CDR3 nucleotides read TGTGCCAGCAGCTTATCACAGGAAAATGAAAAACTGTTTTTT. Translation gives CASSLSQENEKLFF.

The chain employs TRBV7-2 and TRBJ1-1; possibly TRBD1 for D (5 bases). The CDR3 spans 16 residues. V gave up 0 bases and J gave up 0 bases, with 11 bases separating them. Germline V gene lookup returns CDR1 SGHTA and CDR2 FQGNSA. The CDR3 loop reads CASSLAGARMNTEAFF. CDR3 sequence (DNA): TGTGCCAGCAGCTTAGCTGGGGCACGGATGAACACTGAAGCTTTCTTT.

The chain carries TRBV7-3 and TRBJ2-1, with 11 bases lining up with TRBD2. The CDR3 length is 16 residues. The germline V gene has CDR1 SGHTA and CDR2 FQGTGA. The V segment lost 3 bases and the J segment 6 bases; nucleotides outside the gene matches: 7. The CDR3 region is CASSLALAGGPNEQFF. Written as DNA, the CDR3 is TGTGCCAGCAGCTTGGCCCTAGCGGGGGGCCCCAATGAGCAGTTCTTC. Full variable domain (rest looked up from reference TRBV7-3 and TRBJ2-1): GAGVSQTPSNKVTEKGKYVELRCDPISGHTALYWYRQSLGQGPEFLIYFQGTGAADDSGLPNDRFFAVRPEGSVSTLKIQRTERGDSAVYLCASSLALAGGPNEQFFGPGTRLTVL.

Only a few counts were recorded for this clone. The chain recombines TRBV7-2 with TRBJ1-4, with TRBD1 as a possible D gene (5 bases). The CDR3 loop spans 16 amino acids. V shed 1 base and J shed 4 bases, with 13 bases lying between them. Germline loops: CDR1 SGHTA, CDR2 FQGNSA. The CDR3 reads CASSLGGGTYNEKLFF. DNA for the CDR3: TGTGCCAGCAGCTTAGGGGGCGGCACATATAATGAAAAACTGTTTTTT.

The chain couples TRBV10-1 to TRBJ1-1; no firm D call. Looked up from germline, CDR1 is WNHNN and CDR2 is SYGVQD (reference sequence). Trimming left V 3 bases short and J 9 bases short, with 14 bases between. The CDR3 length is 13 residues. CDR3 DNA: TGCGCCAGCAGTGAACCGGGATCGACAAAAGCTTTCTTT. It translates to CASSEPGSTKAFF.

The chain uses TRBV11-2 and TRBJ2-1, with D maybe TRBD1 (7 bases). Germline assignment: CDR1 SGHAT and CDR2 FQNNGV. The ends were cut back, 5 bases at V and 5 bases at J, with 19 bases in the middle. The CDR3 consists of 16 residues. In DNA form, the CDR3 reads TGTGCCAGCAGCCCAGGGGGACTGATCAGAAACAATGAGCAGTTCTTC. Translating it yields CASSPGGLIRNNEQFF.

This clone was seen a few times. The rearrangement joins TRBV5-1 to TRBJ2-2, with TRBD1 as a possible D gene (8 bases). With 1 base removed from V and 1 base from J, the gap between germline ends came to 14 bases. The germline V gene encodes CDR1 SGHRS and CDR2 YFSETQ. The CDR3 is made up of 17 amino acids. The chain's CDR3 is CASSLWGGQVNTGELFF. The CDR3 nucleotides read TGCGCCAGCAGCTTGTGGGGGGGACAGGTGAACACCGGGGAGCTGTTTTTT.

Judged by abundance, this clone is medium-sized (0.01 to 0.1%). The chain uses TRBV6-5 and TRBJ1-6, with unresolved D. The V and J ends lost 1 base and 6 bases respectively, with 7 bases between them. This CDR3 region has 14 residues. Germline assignment: CDR1 MNHEY and CDR2 SVGAGI. The CDR3 sequence: CASSYLPVNSPLHF. CDR3 DNA sequence: TGTGCCAGCAGTTACTTACCAGTTAATTCACCCCTCCACTTT.

This clone was counted between two and nine times. J is TRBJ1-3 and V is TRBV5-1; D uncertain. Trimming shortened V by 0 bases and J by 0 bases, and 10 bases separated the two germline ends. The germline CDR1 and CDR2 sequences are SGHRS and YFSETQ. The CDR3 has 16 amino acids. CDR3 nucleotides: TGCGCCAGCAGCTTGGATGCGGCTCTCTCTGGAAACACCATATATTTT. It codes for CASSLDAALSGNTIYF.

This clone has just a few counts. CDR3 sequence reads: CASSQDPTAGQPQHF. Written as DNA, the CDR3 is TGTGCCAGCAGCCAAGACCCGACAGCAGGTCAGCCCCAGCATTTT. The chain has TRBV4-2 and TRBJ1-5, with a weak D call TRBD1 (5 bases). The germline CDR1 and CDR2 sequences are LGHNA and YNFKEQ. Trimming stripped 0 bases from V and 6 bases from J, with 12 bases between. CDR3 length: 15 residues.

The chain uses TRBV2 and TRBJ2-6, with TRBD1 matching 8 bases. Germline V gene data show CDR1 as SNHLY and CDR2 as FYNNEI. This CDR3 spans 15 amino acids. V lost 6 bases and J lost 2; bases outside the gene matches: 3. The CDR3 here is CASSGQGAGANVLTF. The CDR3 nucleotides read TGTGCCAGCAGCGGACAGGGAGCTGGGGCCAACGTCCTGACTTTC.